The 7 T cell receptor beta chains below all came from one sample that was sequenced in a study of blood T cell repertoires in COVID-19. Sequencing was performed with immunoSEQ multiplex PCR; in TCRdb, only in-frame clones are kept and a portion is missing. The sample shows about 140,000 clones, roughly 85% of them seen only once. Material for sequencing was peripheral blood. The receptors come from a man in his 60s with acute or convalescent COVID-19.

This rearrangement joins TRBV30 to TRBJ1-3, with D unresolved. Germline CDR1 and CDR2: GTSNPN and SVGIG (reference sequence). V was trimmed by 3 bases and J by 1 base, leaving 4 bases between them. This CDR3 comprises 12 residues. As DNA, the CDR3 is TGTGCCTGGAGCGGGTCTGGAAACACCATATATTTT. It specifies CAWSGSGNTIYF.

CDR3 loop: CASSPDTGNTQYF. CDR3 bases: TGCGCCAGCAGCCCGGACACAGGGAATACGCAGTATTTT. The chain links TRBV5-1 to TRBJ2-3; perhaps TRBD1 as D (6 bases). The CDR3 has 13 amino acids. Trimming took 4 bases from V and 7 from J, leaving 13 bases between them. Germline loops: CDR1 SGHRS, CDR2 YFSETQ.

In this sample, this clone turned up once. The V and J genes are TRBV21-1 and TRBJ1-4; the table assigns TRBD1, which was not confirmed against the DNA. TRBV21-1 is flagged as a pseudogene. The CDR3 is made up of 17 amino acids. The CDR3 sequence: CASSNGAGAATNEKLFF. Written as DNA, the CDR3 is TGTGCCAGCAGCAATGGAGCTGGGGCCGCAACTAATGAAAAACTGTTTTTT.

The chain recombines TRBV27 with TRBJ1-1; possibly TRBD1 for D (5 bases). Looked up from germline, CDR1 is MNHEY and CDR2 is SMNVEV (reference sequence). Trimming pared 7 bases from V and 1 base from J, leaving 13 bases between. CDR3 size: 14 residues. The CDR3 sequence: CASNVQGPNTEAFF. The CDR3 DNA sequence: TGTGCCAGCAACGTTCAGGGCCCGAACACTGAAGCTTTCTTT.

The CDR3 here is CASSLGLGHNSPLHF. In DNA form, the CDR3 reads TGTGCCAGCAGCTTAGGTCTGGGACACAATTCACCCCTCCACTTT. J is TRBJ1-6 and V is TRBV7-2; TRBD1 is a possible D gene (6 bases). Germline V gene data show CDR1 as SGHTA and CDR2 as FQGNSA. Trimming shortened V by 1 base and J by 7 bases, and 11 bases separated the two germline ends. The CDR3 length is 15 residues.

The chain employs TRBV12-3 or TRBV12-4 and TRBJ2-7, with D perhaps matching TRBD2 (6 bases). This CDR3 is built from 13 residues. V was shortened by 6 bases and J by 2 bases, with 11 bases between the two germline ends. CDR3 loop: CASSRGLTYEQYF. The DNA of the CDR3 is TGTGCCAGCAGCCGCGGACTAACCTACGAGCAGTACTTC.

The V and J genes are TRBV5-6 and TRBJ2-1; TRBD1 matches 8 bases. Germline V lookup: CDR1 SGHDT, CDR2 YYEEEE. V was clipped by 3 bases and J by 0 bases; unmatched bases: 2. The CDR3 totals 15 residues. The CDR3: CASSSGQGSYNEQFF. The DNA for the CDR3 is TGTGCCAGCAGCTCAGGACAGGGCTCCTACAATGAGCAGTTCTTC. The entire variable domain, with the rest obtained from reference TRBV5-6 and TRBJ2-1, is as follows: DAGVTQSPTHLIKTRGQQVTLRCSPKSGHDTVSWYQQALGQGPQFIFQYYEEEERQRGNFPDRFSGHQFPNYSSELNVNALLLGDSALYLCASSSGQGSYNEQFFGPGTRLTVL.